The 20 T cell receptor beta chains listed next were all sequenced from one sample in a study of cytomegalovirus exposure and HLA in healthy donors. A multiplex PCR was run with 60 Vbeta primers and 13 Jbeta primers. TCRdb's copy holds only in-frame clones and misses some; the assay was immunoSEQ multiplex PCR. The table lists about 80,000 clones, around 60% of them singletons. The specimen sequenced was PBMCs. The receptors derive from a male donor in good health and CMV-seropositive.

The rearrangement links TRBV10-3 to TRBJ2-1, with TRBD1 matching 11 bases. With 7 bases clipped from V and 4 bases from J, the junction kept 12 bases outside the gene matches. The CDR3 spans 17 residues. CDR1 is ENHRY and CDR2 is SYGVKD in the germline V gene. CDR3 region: CAINPGTGGTRYNEQFF. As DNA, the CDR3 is TGTGCCATCAACCCAGGGACAGGGGGTACGAGGTACAATGAGCAGTTCTTC.

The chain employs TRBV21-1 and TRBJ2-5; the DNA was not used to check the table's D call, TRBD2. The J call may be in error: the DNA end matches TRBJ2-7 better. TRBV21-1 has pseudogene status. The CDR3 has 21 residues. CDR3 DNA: TGTGCCAGCAGCAATGGAGGACTAGCGGCTTCCTATATTGTCCCACCCTACGAGCAGTACTTC. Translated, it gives CASSNGGLAASYIVPPYEQYF.

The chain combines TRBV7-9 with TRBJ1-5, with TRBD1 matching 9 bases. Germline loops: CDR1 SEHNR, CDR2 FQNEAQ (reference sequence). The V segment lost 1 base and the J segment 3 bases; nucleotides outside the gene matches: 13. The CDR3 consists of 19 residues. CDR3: CASSLGDNTGQGFNQPQHF. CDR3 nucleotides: TGTGCCAGCAGCTTAGGAGACAATACGGGACAGGGCTTCAATCAGCCCCAGCATTTT.

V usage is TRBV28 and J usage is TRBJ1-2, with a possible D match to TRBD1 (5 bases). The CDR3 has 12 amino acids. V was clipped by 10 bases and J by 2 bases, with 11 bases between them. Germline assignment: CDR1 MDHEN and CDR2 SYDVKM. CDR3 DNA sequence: TGTGCCACCCAAGACAGAAACTATGGCTACACCTTC. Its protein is CATQDRNYGYTF.

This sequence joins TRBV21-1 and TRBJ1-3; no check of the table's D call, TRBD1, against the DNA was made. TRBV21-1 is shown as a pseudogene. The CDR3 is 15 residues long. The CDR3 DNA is TGTGCCAGCAGCGGCAGGGTGCCAGCCGGAAACACCATATATTTT. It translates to CASSGRVPAGNTIYF.

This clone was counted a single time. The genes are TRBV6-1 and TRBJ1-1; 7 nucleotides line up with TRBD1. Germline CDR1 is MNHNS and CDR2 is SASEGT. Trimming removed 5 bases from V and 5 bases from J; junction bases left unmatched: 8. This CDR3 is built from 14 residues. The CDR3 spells CASSLRQGWTEAFF. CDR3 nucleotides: TGTGCCAGCAGTTTAAGACAGGGTTGGACTGAAGCTTTCTTT.

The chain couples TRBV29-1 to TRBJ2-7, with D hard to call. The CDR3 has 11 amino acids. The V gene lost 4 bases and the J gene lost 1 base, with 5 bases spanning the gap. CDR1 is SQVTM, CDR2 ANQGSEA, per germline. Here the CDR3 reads CSVGQSYEQYF. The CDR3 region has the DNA TGCAGCGTTGGTCAATCCTACGAGCAGTACTTC.

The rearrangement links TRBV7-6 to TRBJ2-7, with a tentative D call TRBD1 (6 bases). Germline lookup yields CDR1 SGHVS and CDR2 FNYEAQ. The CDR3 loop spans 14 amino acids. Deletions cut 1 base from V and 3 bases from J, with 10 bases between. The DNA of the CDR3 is TGTGCCAGCAGCTTAGGACAGGCTGACTACGAGCAGTACTTC. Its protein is CASSLGQADYEQYF.

The CDR3 bases are TGTGCCAGCAGCCCATGGACAGGTAACAACAATGAGCAGTTCTTC. This sequence encodes CASSPWTGNNNEQFF. V is TRBV7-6 and J is TRBJ2-1; 7 positions agree with TRBD1. The CDR3 extends over 15 amino acids. Germline assignment: CDR1 SGHVS and CDR2 FNYEAQ. The J segment lost 5 bases and the V segment lost 5 bases, leaving 9 bases of the junction unmatched.

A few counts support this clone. CDR3: CASSLVGRGVRYLNTEAFF. The CDR3 nucleotides are TGTGCCAGCAGCTTAGTGGGTCGCGGGGTCCGATATCTGAACACTGAAGCTTTCTTT. The V call is TRBV7-9, the J call TRBJ1-1; D ambiguous. The germline V gene has CDR1 SEHNR and CDR2 FQNEAQ (reference sequence). The CDR3 sequence is 19 residues long. V lost 1 base and J lost 0, with 21 bases in between.

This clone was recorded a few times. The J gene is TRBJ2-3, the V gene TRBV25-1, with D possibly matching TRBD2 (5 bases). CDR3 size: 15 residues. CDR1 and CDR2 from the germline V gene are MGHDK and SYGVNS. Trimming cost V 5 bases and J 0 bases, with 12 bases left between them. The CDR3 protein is CASSMAGLSTDTQYF. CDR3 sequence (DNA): TGTGCCAGCAGTATGGCGGGTCTTAGCACAGATACGCAGTATTTT.

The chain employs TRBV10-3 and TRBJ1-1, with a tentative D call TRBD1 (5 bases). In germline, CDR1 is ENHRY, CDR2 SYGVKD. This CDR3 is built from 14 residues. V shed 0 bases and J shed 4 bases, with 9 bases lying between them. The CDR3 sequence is CAISESSQGTEAFF. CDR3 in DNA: TGTGCCATCAGTGAGTCGTCCCAGGGCACTGAAGCTTTCTTT.

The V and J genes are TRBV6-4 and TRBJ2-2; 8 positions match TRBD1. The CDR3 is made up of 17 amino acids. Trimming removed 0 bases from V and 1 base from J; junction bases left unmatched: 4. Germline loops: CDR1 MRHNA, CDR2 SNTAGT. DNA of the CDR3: TGTGCCAGCAGTGACTCCACAGGGGGGTGGAACACCGGGGAGCTGTTTTTT. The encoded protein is CASSDSTGGWNTGELFF.

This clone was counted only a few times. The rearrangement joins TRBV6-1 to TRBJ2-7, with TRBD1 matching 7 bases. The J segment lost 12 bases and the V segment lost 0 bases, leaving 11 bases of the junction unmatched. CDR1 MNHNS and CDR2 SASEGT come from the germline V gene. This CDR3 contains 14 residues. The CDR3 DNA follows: TGTGCCAGCAGTGAAGCGGTGGCAGGGGGTTATTGGTACTTC. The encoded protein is CASSEAVAGGYWYF.

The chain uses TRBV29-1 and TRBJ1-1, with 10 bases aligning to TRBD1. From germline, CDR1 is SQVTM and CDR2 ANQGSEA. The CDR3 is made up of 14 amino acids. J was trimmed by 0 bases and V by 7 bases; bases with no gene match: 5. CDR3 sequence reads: CSARQGAMNTEAFF. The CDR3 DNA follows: TGCAGCGCCCGACAGGGGGCCATGAACACTGAAGCTTTCTTT.

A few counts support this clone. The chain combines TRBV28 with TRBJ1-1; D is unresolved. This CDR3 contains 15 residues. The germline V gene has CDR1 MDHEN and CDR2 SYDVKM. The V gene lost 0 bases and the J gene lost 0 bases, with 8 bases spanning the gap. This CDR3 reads CASSLWSGMNTEAFF. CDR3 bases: TGTGCCAGCAGTTTATGGTCCGGTATGAACACTGAAGCTTTCTTT.

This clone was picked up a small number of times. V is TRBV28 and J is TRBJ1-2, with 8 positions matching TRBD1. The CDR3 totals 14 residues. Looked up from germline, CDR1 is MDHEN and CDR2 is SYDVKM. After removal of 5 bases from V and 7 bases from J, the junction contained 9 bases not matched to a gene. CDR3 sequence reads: CASSLGTGSRGYTF. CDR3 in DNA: TGTGCCAGCAGTCTTGGGACAGGCTCGCGTGGCTACACCTTC.

CDR3 bases: TGTGCCAGCAGCGGCCTGGTGAACACTGAAGCTTTCTTT. Protein: CASSGLVNTEAFF. The chain is built from TRBV7-8 and TRBJ1-1, with unresolved D. CDR1 and CDR2 from the germline V gene are SGHVS and FQNEAQ. The CDR3 has 13 amino acids. V lost 5 bases to trimming and J lost 0 bases, with 7 bases between them.

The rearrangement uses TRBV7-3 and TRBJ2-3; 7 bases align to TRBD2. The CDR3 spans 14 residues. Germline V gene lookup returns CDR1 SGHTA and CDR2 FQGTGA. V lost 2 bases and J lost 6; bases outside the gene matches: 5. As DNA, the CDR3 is TGTGCCAGCAGCTTAGGACTAGGCGGGGATACGCAGTATTTT. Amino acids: CASSLGLGGDTQYF. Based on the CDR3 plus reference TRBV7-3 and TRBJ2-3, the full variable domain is GAGVSQTPSNKVTEKGKYVELRCDPISGHTALYWYRQSLGQGPEFLIYFQGTGAADDSGLPNDRFFAVRPEGSVSTLKIQRTERGDSAVYLCASSLGLGGDTQYFGPGTRLTVL.

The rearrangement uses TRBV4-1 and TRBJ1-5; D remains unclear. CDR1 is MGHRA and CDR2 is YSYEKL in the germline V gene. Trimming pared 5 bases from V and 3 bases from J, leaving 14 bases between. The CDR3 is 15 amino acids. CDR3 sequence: CASSVYEGNNQPQHF. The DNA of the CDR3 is TGCGCCAGCAGCGTGTATGAGGGCAACAATCAGCCCCAGCATTTT.